The 25 T cell receptor beta chains below come from one sample, sequenced in a study of response to subunit inactivated influenza vaccine. TCRdb processed the RT-PCR reads anew with MiXCR; each CDR3 protein has one entry. The table includes about 540,000 distinct CDR3 sequences, under 30% detected once. The data also belong to a second study, concerning T cells expressing NK-cell markers. That paper notes: 5'RACE template switching with UMIs produced the TCR beta cDNA.

Source: CD4+ T cells sorted from PBMCs, taken 12 days after vaccination. These receptors originate from a man aged 45-65 years who received an inactivated influenza vaccine.

This clonotype was detected only a few times. The chain employs TRBV7-8 and TRBJ2-7, with TRBD2 identical over 8 bases. The CDR3 is 14 amino acids. Trimming took 4 bases from V and 4 from J; bases not matched to a gene: 6. CDR1 is SGHVS and CDR2 is FQNEAQ in the germline V gene. CDR3 nucleotide sequence: TGTGCCAGCAGCTCCACCGCGGGGGGATACGAGCAGTACTTC. It specifies CASSSTAGGYEQYF.

This clonotype has just a few counts. The chain has TRBV10-3 and TRBJ2-5; no clear D gene. This CDR3 spans 15 amino acids. V was pared by 3 bases and J by 1 base, with 12 bases between. Germline CDR1 reads ENHRY; CDR2 reads SYGVKD. The CDR3 DNA follows: TGTGCCATCAGTGAAGGCAGAATGTCCCAAGAGACCCAGTACTTC. Translating it yields CAISEGRMSQETQYF.

This clonotype was detected a few times. The genes are TRBV20-1 and TRBJ2-3; 10 positions agree with TRBD2. The CDR3 totals 15 residues. Germline CDR1 reads DFQATT; CDR2 reads SNEGSKA (reference sequence). The V gene end was trimmed by 6 bases and the J gene end by 2 bases; junction bases not matched to a gene: 8. The CDR3 bases are TGCAGTGCCTCGCGGACTAGCGGAGACACAGATACGCAGTATTTT. This encodes CSASRTSGDTDTQYF.

This clonotype was detected a few times. J is TRBJ1-1 and V is TRBV20-1, with unresolved D. The V end was cut by 3 bases, the J end by 3 bases, with 8 bases between. Germline-derived CDR1 and CDR2 are DFQATT and SNEGSKA (reference sequence). This CDR3 is built from 12 residues. CDR3 coding DNA: TGCAGTGCTAGTCGGACTTACACTGAAGCTTTCTTT. It specifies CSASRTYTEAFF.

The V call is TRBV7-3, the J call TRBJ1-2; D not resolved. The CDR3 totals 15 residues. CDR1 SGHTA and CDR2 FQGTGA come from the germline V gene. V was shortened by 1 base and J by 4 bases, with 13 bases between the two germline ends. In DNA form, the CDR3 reads TGTGCCAGCAGCTTAAAAGGGAACGGTTGCTATGGCTACACCTTC. This translates into CASSLKGNGCYGYTF.

This clonotype has just a few counts. The chain combines TRBV7-2 with TRBJ1-1; TRBD1 matches 9 bases. V trimming: 3 bases; J trimming: 3 bases; junction bases outside the gene matches: 2. The CDR3 is 14 amino acids. The germline V gene has CDR1 SGHTA and CDR2 FQGNSA. CDR3 region: CASSFRQGDTEAFF. In DNA, the CDR3 is TGTGCCAGCAGCTTTAGACAGGGGGACACTGAAGCTTTCTTT. Using reference TRBV7-2 and TRBJ1-1 for the parts outside the CDR3, the full variable domain is GAGVSQSPSNKVTEKGKDVELRCDPISGHTALYWYRQSLGQGLEFLIYFQGNSAPDKSGLPSDRFSAERTGGSVSTLTIQRTQQEDSAVYLCASSFRQGDTEAFFGQGTRLTVV.

The J gene is TRBJ2-5, the V gene TRBV19; 8 bases line up with TRBD2. Trimming at V came to 6 bases and at J to 1 base, leaving 7 bases not matched to a gene. The CDR3 has 15 amino acids. Germline values: CDR1 LNHDA, CDR2 SQIVND (reference sequence). The CDR3 nucleotides read TGTGCCAGTAGACCTAAAGGACTAGCCCAAGAGACCCAGTACTTC. Encoded protein: CASRPKGLAQETQYF.

This clonotype was found a few times. The gene calls are TRBV28 and TRBJ2-1; D remains ambiguous. Germline assignment: CDR1 MDHEN and CDR2 SYDVKM. The CDR3 covers 14 residues. V shed 2 bases and J shed 3 bases, with 8 bases lying between them. The CDR3 is CASSLDVFYNEQFF. The CDR3 nucleotides read TGTGCCAGCAGTTTAGATGTCTTCTACAATGAGCAGTTCTTC.

This clonotype was seen a handful of times. The chain combines TRBV10-3 with TRBJ2-7; TRBD2 agrees at 14 bases. CDR3 size: 16 residues. The germline CDR1 and CDR2 sequences are ENHRY and SYGVKD. J gave up 6 bases and V 10 bases, and 14 bases lay outside the gene matches. DNA for the CDR3: TGTGCCACAGCCCGGGGGACTAGCGGGGGTAGCACCGAGCAGTACTTC. It yields the protein CATARGTSGGSTEQYF.

This clonotype was counted ten times or more. This chain links TRBV12-3 or TRBV12-4 with TRBJ1-4; 7 bases agree with TRBD1. The CDR3 runs to 15 residues. After removal of 2 bases from V and 6 bases from J, the junction contained 6 bases not matched to a gene. As DNA, the CDR3 is TGTGCCAGCAGTTTACGGGGTCAGGGGGATGAAAAACTGTTTTTT. As protein: CASSLRGQGDEKLFF.

The chain combines TRBV6-2 or TRBV6-3 with TRBJ2-6, with 11 bases identical to TRBD1. The CDR3 sequence is 18 residues long. V lost 2 bases, J lost 3 bases, and 6 bases stayed unmatched. From germline, CDR1 is MNHEY and CDR2 SVGEGT. The CDR3 is CASSYTRTGGYGANVLTF. The CDR3 coding sequence is TGTGCCAGCAGTTACACCCGGACAGGGGGCTATGGGGCCAACGTCCTGACTTTC.

About this clonotype: Its ends do not fully match the called genes, so a read error is possible. CDR3 sequence (DNA): TGCGCCGGCAGCAGAGCGGGAGCTTATTACAATGAGCAGTTCTTC. Translated, it gives CAGSRAGAYYNEQFF. The V and J genes are TRBV5-1 and TRBJ2-1, with 8 bases that match TRBD2. CDR1 SGHRS and CDR2 YFSETQ come from the germline V gene. The CDR3 length is 15 residues.

The CDR3 reads CASSLAGPNTGELFF. The DNA for the CDR3 is TGTGCCAGCAGCTTAGCGGGGCCAAACACCGGGGAGCTGTTTTTT. The chain is built from TRBV7-2 and TRBJ2-2; TRBD1 might be the D (5 bases). In germline, CDR1 is SGHTA, CDR2 FQGNSA. Between the trimmed V and J ends, which lost 0 bases and 2 bases, there was a span of 7 bases. The CDR3 runs to 15 residues.

This clonotype was seen more than once but under ten times. The chain recombines TRBV6-2 or TRBV6-3 with TRBJ2-1; TRBD2 is a possible D gene (7 bases). Germline CDR1 and CDR2: MNHEY and SVGEGT. With 3 bases removed from V and 1 base from J, the gap between germline ends came to 13 bases. There are 16 residues in the CDR3. CDR3 amino acids: CASSYVGGHSYNEQFF. The CDR3 DNA follows: TGTGCCAGCAGTTATGTGGGGGGGCATTCCTACAATGAGCAGTTCTTC.

The chain carries TRBV2 and TRBJ2-4; 9 bases align to TRBD1. The CDR3 has 16 residues. With V trimmed by 6 bases and J by 1 base, 7 bases remained unmatched. Germline CDR1 and CDR2: SNHLY and FYNNEI. In nucleotides, the CDR3 is TGTGCCAGCAGAGTCCGGGACAGGGCGGCCAAAAACATTCAGTACTTC. It translates to CASRVRDRAAKNIQYF.

The CDR3 DNA reads TGCGCCAGCAGCTTTGGGCCGGGTTCAGCTGGAAACACCATATATTTT. Encoded protein: CASSFGPGSAGNTIYF. J is TRBJ1-3 and V is TRBV5-1; D gene ambiguous. This CDR3 is built from 16 residues. Deletions cut 2 bases from V and 2 bases from J, with 14 bases between. Germline V gene data show CDR1 as SGHRS and CDR2 as YFSETQ.

This clonotype has only a few counts. The chain is built from TRBV20-1 and TRBJ2-1; 7 bases are shared with TRBD2. CDR1 DFQATT and CDR2 SNEGSKA come from the germline V gene (reference sequence). This CDR3 is built from 15 residues. Trimming at V came to 3 bases and at J to 4 bases, leaving 9 bases not matched to a gene. The CDR3 coding sequence is TGCAGTGCTAGCCTTGGGGGGGGTGGTTACAATGAGCAGTTCTTC. Translation: CSASLGGGGYNEQFF.

This clonotype was recorded a few times. The CDR3 nucleotides read TGTGCCAGCAGTGGGCTAGCGGAAGAGACCCAGTACTTC. Translating gives CASSGLAEETQYF. The chain carries TRBV2 and TRBJ2-5, with 7 bases matching TRBD2. The CDR3 is 13 amino acids. Per germline, CDR1 SNHLY and CDR2 FYNNEI. The V gene end was trimmed by 4 bases and the J gene end by 3 bases; junction bases not matched to a gene: 2.

This clonotype was detected a few times. As DNA, the CDR3 is TGTGCCATCAGTGACGGGCAGGGTGATGGCTACACCTTC. Translation: CAISDGQGDGYTF. The chain is built from TRBV10-3 and TRBJ1-2; weak D call: TRBD1 (5 bases). The V end lost 3 bases, the J end lost 6 bases, and 11 bases lay between the germline ends. This CDR3 contains 13 residues. CDR1 is ENHRY, CDR2 SYGVKD, per germline.

The V and J genes are TRBV10-3 and TRBJ2-1, with D perhaps TRBD2 (7 bases). This CDR3 comprises 12 residues. Germline-derived CDR1 and CDR2 are ENHRY and SYGVKD. Deletions cut 10 bases from V and 9 bases from J, with 16 bases between. CDR3 protein: CATKSGTFEQFF. As DNA, the CDR3 is TGTGCCACAAAAAGCGGGACATTTGAGCAGTTCTTC.

The CDR3 DNA reads TGTGCCAGCAGCTCCCTAGCGGGAGTAGGTAATGAGCAGTTCTTC. It encodes CASSSLAGVGNEQFF. This sequence joins TRBV7-9 and TRBJ2-1, with 10 nucleotides matching TRBD2. V shed 4 bases and J 7 bases; nucleotides not matched to a gene: 7. Per the germline V gene, CDR1 is SEHNR and CDR2 is FQNEAQ (reference sequence). This CDR3 comprises 15 residues.

This clonotype turned up a few times. V is TRBV15 and J is TRBJ1-5; 9 bases fit TRBD1. The CDR3 has 15 residues. Germline CDR1 and CDR2: LNHNV and YYDKDF (reference sequence). The V and J ends lost 4 bases and 4 bases, in that order; junction bases with no gene match: 5. The CDR3 sequence: CATSIMDRGNQPQHF. The CDR3 DNA is TGTGCCACCAGCATAATGGACAGGGGTAATCAGCCCCAGCATTTT.

This clonotype was seen a few times. The chain links TRBV29-1 to TRBJ2-7; TRBD2 matches at 10 bases. CDR1 and CDR2 from the germline V gene are SQVTM and ANQGSEA. V gave up 2 bases and J gave up 1 base; unmatched junction bases: 2. The CDR3 length is 14 residues. CDR3: CSVEIAGGSYEQYF. CDR3 nucleotides: TGCAGCGTTGAAATAGCGGGAGGTTCCTACGAGCAGTACTTC.

This chain joins TRBV20-1 and TRBJ2-2; no clear D. Per the germline V gene, CDR1 is DFQATT and CDR2 is SNEGSKA (reference sequence). The CDR3 length is 12 residues. The CDR3 loop reads CSVLSERGELFF. The DNA of the CDR3 is TGCAGCGTGCTGTCAGAACGGGGGGAGCTGTTTTTT.

The chain couples TRBV25-1 to TRBJ2-7; D tentatively fits TRBD1 or TRBD2 (5 bases each). The CDR3 runs to 15 residues. The germline V gene encodes CDR1 MGHDK and CDR2 SYGVNS. Trimming left V 5 bases short and J 3 bases short, with 17 bases between. CDR3 bases: TGTGCCAGCAGTCCCTGGGGGACGGTGAACTACGAGCAGTACTTC. This gives the protein CASSPWGTVNYEQYF.